Listed here are 2 T cell receptor beta chains from one sample, sequenced in a study of T cell responses to AZD1222 COVID-19 vaccine. Here immunoSEQ multiplex PCR was the method, and the copy in TCRdb shows in-frame clones only, minus some. Of 150,000 to 200,000 clones listed, about 92% were seen once; the top ten hold less than 3%. The specimen comprised peripheral blood, sampled on day 0 of AZD1222 vaccination. Receptors were obtained from an adult in good health.

A note on this clone: Other DNA sequences in the same sample also yield this CDR3. This chain joins TRBV6-4 and TRBJ1-1; the D is unclear. The CDR3 consists of 13 residues. Between the trimmed V and J ends, which lost 2 bases and 1 base, there was a span of 5 bases. Germline-derived CDR1 and CDR2 are MRHNA and SNTAGT. The CDR3 DNA is TGTGCCAGCAGTGACAGGTCGAACACTGAAGCTTTCTTT. Protein sequence: CASSDRSNTEAFF.

The rearrangement joins TRBV2 to TRBJ2-7, with D uncertain. The CDR3 consists of 10 residues. Looked up from germline, CDR1 is SNHLY and CDR2 is FYNNEI. V gave up 4 bases and J gave up 3 bases, with 1 base separating them. For the CDR3, the DNA is TGTGCCAGCAGTGTCTACGAGCAGTACTTC. Protein: CASSVYEQYF.